The sequence of this TCR beta chain was determined in a study of shared clonotypes between healthy human individuals. Turning to the study itself: CD4 naive cells filled three plates per donor, CD4 memory three, CD8 naive two and CD8 memory one. Overall study findings and caveats: Larger estimated richness was generally seen in naive subsets than in memory subsets. Sampling involved blood alone; tissue repertoires likely differ. Lower generation probabilities were found for non-shared clonotypes than for those shared by all four donors.

As concerns this clone: The antigen remains undetermined.

Terminally differentiated effector memory CD45RA+ cells were excluded from the naive CD8 cells, which were CD45RO-negative and positively selected for CCR7. The CDR3 sequence is 15 residues long. The J segment lost 4 bases and the V segment lost 5 bases, leaving 10 bases of the junction unmatched. Germline assignment: CDR1 SEHNR and CDR2 FQNEAQ (reference sequence). This table comes from immunoSEQ multiplex PCR, and its TCRdb copy is limited to in-frame clones, with some not included. The sample carries 1.5 million to 2.5 million clones, about 95% recorded once. The chain uses TRBV7-9 and TRBJ1-1; 7 bases agree with TRBD1. The sequence came from a man aged 18 to 29 in good health. The sample consisted of naive CD8+ T cells sorted from blood. The CDR3 spells CASSPPDRASTEAFF. For the CDR3, the DNA is TGTGCCAGCAGCCCCCCCGACAGGGCGAGCACTGAAGCTTTCTTT. The variable domain in full, with the rest retrieved from reference TRBV7-9 and TRBJ1-1, is DTGVSQNPRHKITKRGQNVTFRCDPISEHNRLYWYRQTLGQGPEFLTYFQNEAQLEKSRLLSDRFSAERPKGSFSTLEIQRTEQGDSAMYLCASSPPDRASTEAFFGQGTRLTVV.